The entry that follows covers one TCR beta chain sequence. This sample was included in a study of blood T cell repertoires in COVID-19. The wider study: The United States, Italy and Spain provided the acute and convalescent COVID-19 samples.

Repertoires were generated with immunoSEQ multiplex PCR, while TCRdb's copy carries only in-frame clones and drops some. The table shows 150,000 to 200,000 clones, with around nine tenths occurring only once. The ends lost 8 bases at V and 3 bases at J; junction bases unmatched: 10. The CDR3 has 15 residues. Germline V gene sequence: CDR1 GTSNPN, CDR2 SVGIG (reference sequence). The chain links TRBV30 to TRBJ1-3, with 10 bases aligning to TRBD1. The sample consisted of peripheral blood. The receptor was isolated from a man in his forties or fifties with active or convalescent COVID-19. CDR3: CAASRDRGFGNTIYF. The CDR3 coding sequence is TGTGCCGCCTCCCGGGACAGGGGATTTGGAAACACCATATATTTT.